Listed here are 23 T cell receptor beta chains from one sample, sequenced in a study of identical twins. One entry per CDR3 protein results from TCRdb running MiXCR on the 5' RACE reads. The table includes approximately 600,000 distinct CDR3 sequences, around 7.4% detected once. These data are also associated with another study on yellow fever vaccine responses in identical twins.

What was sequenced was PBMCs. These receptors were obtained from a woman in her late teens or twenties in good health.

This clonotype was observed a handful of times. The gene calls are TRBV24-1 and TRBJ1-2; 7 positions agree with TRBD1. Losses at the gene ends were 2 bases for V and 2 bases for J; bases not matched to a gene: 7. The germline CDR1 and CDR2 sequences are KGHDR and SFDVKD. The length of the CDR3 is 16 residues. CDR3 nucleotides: TGTGCCACCAGTGATTCCTCGACAGGGAGGAACTATGGCTACACCTTC. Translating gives CATSDSSTGRNYGYTF.

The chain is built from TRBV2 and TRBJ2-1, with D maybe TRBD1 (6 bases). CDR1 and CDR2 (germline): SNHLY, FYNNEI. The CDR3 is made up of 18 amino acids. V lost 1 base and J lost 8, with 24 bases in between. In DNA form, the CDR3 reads TGTGCCAGCAGTGAAGTGTCAGGGGCACTTACTCCTAACGATGAGCAGTTCTTC. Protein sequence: CASSEVSGALTPNDEQFF.

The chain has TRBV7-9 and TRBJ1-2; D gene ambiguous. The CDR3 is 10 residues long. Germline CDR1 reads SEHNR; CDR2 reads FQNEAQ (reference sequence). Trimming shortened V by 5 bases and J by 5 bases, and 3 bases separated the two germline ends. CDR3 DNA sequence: TGTGCCAGCAGCCCTTATGGCTACACCTTC. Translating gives CASSPYGYTF. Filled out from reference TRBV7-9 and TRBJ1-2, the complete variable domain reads DTGVSQNPRHKITKRGQNVTFRCDPISEHNRLYWYRQTLGQGPEFLTYFQNEAQLEKSRLLSDRFSAERPKGSFSTLEIQRTEQGDSAMYLCASSPYGYTFGSGTRLTVV.

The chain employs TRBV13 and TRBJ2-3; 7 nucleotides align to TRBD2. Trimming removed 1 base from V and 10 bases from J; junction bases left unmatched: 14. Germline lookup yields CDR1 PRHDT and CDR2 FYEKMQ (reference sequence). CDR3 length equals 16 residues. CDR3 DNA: TGTGCCAGCAGCTTAGAGGGTGCGGGAGATTTTACGGCGCAGTATTTT. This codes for CASSLEGAGDFTAQYF.

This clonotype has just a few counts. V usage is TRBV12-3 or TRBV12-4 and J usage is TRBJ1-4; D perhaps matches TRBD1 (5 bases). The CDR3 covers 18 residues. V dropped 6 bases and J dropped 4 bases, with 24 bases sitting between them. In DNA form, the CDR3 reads TGTGCCAGCAGACCCCGGGCCAATGGGGGGATCCATAATGAAAAACTGTTTTTT. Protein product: CASRPRANGGIHNEKLFF.

The CDR3 DNA is TGTGCCAGCAGTTACGTGGCTAGCGGCACAGATACGCAGTATTTT. It yields the protein CASSYVASGTDTQYF. V gene TRBV6-5 combines with J gene TRBJ2-3; TRBD2 is a possible D gene (6 bases). V was trimmed by 2 bases and J by 1 base, leaving 10 bases between them. Germline V gene data show CDR1 as MNHEY and CDR2 as SVGAGI. The CDR3 has 15 residues.

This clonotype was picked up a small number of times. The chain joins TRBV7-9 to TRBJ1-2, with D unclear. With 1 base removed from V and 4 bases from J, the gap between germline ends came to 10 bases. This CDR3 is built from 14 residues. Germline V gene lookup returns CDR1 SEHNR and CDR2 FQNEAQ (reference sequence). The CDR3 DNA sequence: TGTGCCAGCAGCTTAGTACAAGTTGTCTATGGCTACACCTTC. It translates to CASSLVQVVYGYTF.

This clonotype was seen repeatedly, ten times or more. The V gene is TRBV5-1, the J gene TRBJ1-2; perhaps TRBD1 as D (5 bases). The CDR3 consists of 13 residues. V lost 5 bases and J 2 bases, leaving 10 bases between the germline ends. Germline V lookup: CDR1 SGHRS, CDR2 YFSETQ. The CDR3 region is CASREQENYGYTF. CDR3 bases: TGCGCCAGCAGGGAACAGGAGAACTATGGCTACACCTTC.

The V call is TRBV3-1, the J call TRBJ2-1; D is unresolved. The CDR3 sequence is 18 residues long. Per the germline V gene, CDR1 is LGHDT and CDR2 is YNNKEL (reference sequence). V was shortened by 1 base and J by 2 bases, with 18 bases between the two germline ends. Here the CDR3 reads CASSQVVQRPIPYNEQFF. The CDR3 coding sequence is TGTGCCAGCAGCCAAGTTGTGCAGCGCCCAATCCCCTACAATGAGCAGTTCTTC.

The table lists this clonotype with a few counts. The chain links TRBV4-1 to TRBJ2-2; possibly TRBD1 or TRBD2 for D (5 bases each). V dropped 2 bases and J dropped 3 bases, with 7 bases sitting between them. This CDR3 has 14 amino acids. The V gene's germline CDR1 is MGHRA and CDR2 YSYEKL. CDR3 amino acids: CASSQTGHTGELFF. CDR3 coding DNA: TGCGCCAGCAGCCAAACGGGGCACACCGGGGAGCTGTTTTTT.

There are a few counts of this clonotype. The CDR3 sequence is CSAISPWGEKLFF. CDR3 coding DNA: TGCAGTGCTATAAGTCCTTGGGGTGAAAAACTGTTTTTT. The chain joins TRBV20-1 to TRBJ1-4; D uncertain. The CDR3 covers 13 residues. Trimming cost V 4 bases and J 7 bases, with 13 bases left between them. Germline CDR1 DFQATT, CDR2 SNEGSKA (reference sequence).

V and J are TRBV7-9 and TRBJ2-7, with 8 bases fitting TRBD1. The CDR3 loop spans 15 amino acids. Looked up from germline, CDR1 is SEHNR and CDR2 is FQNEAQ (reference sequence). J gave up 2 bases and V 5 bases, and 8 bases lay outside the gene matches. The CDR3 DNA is TGTGCCAGCAGCCCGGTCGGACAGGGCCCCTACGAGCAGTACTTC. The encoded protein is CASSPVGQGPYEQYF.

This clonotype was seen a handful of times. The CDR3 DNA reads TGCGCCAGCAGCCAAGACCGAGGGTGGCAGTTCTTC. This codes for CASSQDRGWQFF. The rearrangement uses TRBV4-1 and TRBJ2-1; tentatively, D is TRBD2 (5 bases). CDR1 is MGHRA, CDR2 YSYEKL, per germline. This CDR3 is 12 amino acids long. The V and J ends lost 0 bases and 12 bases respectively, with 9 bases between them.

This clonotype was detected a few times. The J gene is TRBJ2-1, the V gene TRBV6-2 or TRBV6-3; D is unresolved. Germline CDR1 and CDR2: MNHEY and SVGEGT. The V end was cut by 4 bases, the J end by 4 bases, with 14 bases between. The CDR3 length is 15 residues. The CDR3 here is CASSSLSTRYNEQFF. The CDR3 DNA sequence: TGTGCCAGCAGTTCTTTGTCGACTCGGTACAATGAGCAGTTCTTC.

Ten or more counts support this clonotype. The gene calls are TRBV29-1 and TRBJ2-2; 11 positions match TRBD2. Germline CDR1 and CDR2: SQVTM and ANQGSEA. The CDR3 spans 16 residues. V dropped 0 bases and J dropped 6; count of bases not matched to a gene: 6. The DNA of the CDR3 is TGCAGCGTTGAAGATCGTAGCGGGAGGGTACCCGGGGAGCTGTTTTTT. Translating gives CSVEDRSGRVPGELFF.

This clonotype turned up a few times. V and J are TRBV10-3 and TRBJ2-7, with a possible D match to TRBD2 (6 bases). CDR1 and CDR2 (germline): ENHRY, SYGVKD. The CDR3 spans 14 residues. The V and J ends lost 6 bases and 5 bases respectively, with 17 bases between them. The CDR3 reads CAIRGGLRGNEQYF. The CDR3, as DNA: TGTGCCATCAGGGGGGGACTCCGAGGGAACGAGCAGTACTTC.

The CDR3 bases are TGTGCCAGCAGCTGGGGGACTAGCGGGGGGGCAGATACGCAGTATTTT. This translates into CASSWGTSGGADTQYF. The rearrangement joins TRBV5-5 to TRBJ2-3, with 16 bases fitting TRBD2. This CDR3 contains 16 residues. The J segment lost 4 bases and the V segment lost 3 bases, leaving 2 bases of the junction unmatched. Germline V gene data show CDR1 as SGHKS and CDR2 as YYEKEE (reference sequence). The full variable domain, with the rest looked up from reference TRBV5-5 and TRBJ2-3, is DAGVTQSPTHLIKTRGQQVTLRCSPISGHKSVSWYQQVLGQGPQFIFQYYEKEERGRGNFPDRFSARQFPNYSSELNVNALLLGDSALYLCASSWGTSGGADTQYFGPGTRLTVL.

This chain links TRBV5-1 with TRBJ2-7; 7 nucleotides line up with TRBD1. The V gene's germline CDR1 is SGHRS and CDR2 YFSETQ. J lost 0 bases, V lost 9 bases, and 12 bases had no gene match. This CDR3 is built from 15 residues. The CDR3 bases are TGCGCCAATACACCGACAGGGAGAACCTCCTACGAGCAGTACGTC. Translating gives CANTPTGRTSYEQYV.

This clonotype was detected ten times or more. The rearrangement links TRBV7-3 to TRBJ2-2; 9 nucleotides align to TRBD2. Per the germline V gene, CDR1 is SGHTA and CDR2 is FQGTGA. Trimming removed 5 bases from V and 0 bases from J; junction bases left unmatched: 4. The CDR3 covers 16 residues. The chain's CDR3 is CASSQIAGANTGELFF. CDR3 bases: TGTGCCAGCAGCCAGATAGCGGGAGCGAACACCGGGGAGCTGTTTTTT.

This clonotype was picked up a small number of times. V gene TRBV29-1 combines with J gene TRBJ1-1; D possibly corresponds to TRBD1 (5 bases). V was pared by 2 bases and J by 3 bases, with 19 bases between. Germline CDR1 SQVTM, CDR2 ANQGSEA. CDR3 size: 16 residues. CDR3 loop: CSVENYRNWADTEAFF. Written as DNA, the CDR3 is TGCAGCGTTGAAAATTACAGGAATTGGGCTGACACTGAAGCTTTCTTT. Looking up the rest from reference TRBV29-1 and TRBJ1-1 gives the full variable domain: SAVISQKPSRDICQRGTSLTIQCQVDSQVTMMFWYRQQPGQSLTLIATANQGSEATYESGFVIDKFPISRPNLTFSTLTVSNMSPEDSSIYLCSVENYRNWADTEAFFGQGTRLTVV.

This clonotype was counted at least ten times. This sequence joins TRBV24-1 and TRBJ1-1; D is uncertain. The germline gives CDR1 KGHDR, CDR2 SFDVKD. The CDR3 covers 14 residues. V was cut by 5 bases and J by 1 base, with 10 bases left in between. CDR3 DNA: TGTGCCACCAGTGTAGGGCCGACGAACACTGAAGCTTTCTTT. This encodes CATSVGPTNTEAFF.

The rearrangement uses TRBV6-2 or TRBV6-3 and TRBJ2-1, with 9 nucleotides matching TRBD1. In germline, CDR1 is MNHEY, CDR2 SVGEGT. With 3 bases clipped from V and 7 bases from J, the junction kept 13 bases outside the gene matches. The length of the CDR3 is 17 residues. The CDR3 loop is CASSYWTGQGRGNEQFF. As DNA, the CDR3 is TGTGCCAGCAGTTATTGGACTGGACAGGGGCGGGGGAATGAGCAGTTCTTC.

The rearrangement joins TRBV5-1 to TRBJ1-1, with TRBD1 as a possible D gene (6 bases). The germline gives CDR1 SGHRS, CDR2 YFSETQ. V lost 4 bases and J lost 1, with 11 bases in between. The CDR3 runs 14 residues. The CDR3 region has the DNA TGCGCCAGCAGCCATGGACAGCAGAACACTGAAGCTTTCTTT. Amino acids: CASSHGQQNTEAFF.